This TCR beta chain was recorded in a study of T cell responses to AZD1222 COVID-19 vaccine. Points from the study as a whole: Within unmutated variant regions lay the reported targets of nearly half of spike-specific TCRs. Two AZD1222 administrations were followed by greater Spike-specific TCR breadth and depth. Vaccine-associated CD4 TCRs ranged over spike, dominating at 160-218 and 743-854.

TCRdb's table, derived via immunoSEQ multiplex PCR, lists solely in-frame clones and lacks some. The sample has some 110,000 clones; around 90% are singletons. The CDR3 sequence is 15 residues long. The germline gives CDR1 SQVTM, CDR2 ANQGSEA. The V end was cut by 2 bases, the J end by 8 bases, with 19 bases between. In the case of this clone: The antigen is not known.

The source was peripheral blood, collected on day 0 of AZD1222 vaccination. The V call is TRBV29-1, the J call TRBJ2-1; either TRBD1 or TRBD2 may supply D (6 bases each). This sequence originates from an adult in good health. CDR3 DNA sequence: TGCAGCGTTGAACCTTGGGGGGCCGTAGTATATGAGCAGTTCTTC. Encoded protein: CSVEPWGAVVYEQFF.